This T cell receptor (beta chain) was captured in a study of vaccination effects on CD4 cells after COVID-19. Viral peptide pools were used in the ViraFEST assay to expand antigen-specific CD4+ T cells, and sequencing came afterward. It was after nine to eleven days of culture that CD4+ T cells were isolated. Every participant took two doses of the BNT162b2 or mRNA-1273 vaccine. The method was immunoSEQ multiplex PCR; TCRdb's version includes in-frame clones alone and lacks a portion of them. Of approximately 70,000 clones in the sample, around three quarters are singletons; the top ten hold about 0.91%. CDR1 and CDR2 (germline): MNHNY, SVGAGI (reference sequence). The CDR3 sequence is 15 residues long. Germline trimming cut 6 bases from V and 2 bases from J; bases unmatched to any gene: 6. This clone was found once. The target antigen is unknown.

Source: CD4+ T cells from PBMCs cultured with HCoV-OC43 spike peptides, taken after COVID-19 vaccination. Described subset: HCoV-OC43 spike overlapping peptide pool stimulation. The sequence came from a human donor who received a COVID-19 vaccine. The chain carries TRBV6-6 and TRBJ2-5; 10 bases are a match to TRBD2. The CDR3 sequence is CASRLTSGVQETQYF. CDR3 DNA sequence: TGTGCCAGCAGACTAACTAGCGGGGTGCAAGAGACCCAGTACTTC.